The sequence of this TCR beta chain was determined in a study of CD8+CD57+ T cells in acquired aplastic anemia. For sequencing, patients were chosen who had shown expansion of CD8+CD57+ cells by flow cytometry. Investigators profiled TCR beta VDJ and CDR3 from genomic DNA template. TCRdb analysed the reads with MiXCR anew, one entry per CDR3 protein. The sample comprises around 170,000 distinct CDR3 sequences, roughly 45% of which are singletons, and 2.5% to 4% rests with the top ten. CDR3 size: 11 residues. CDR1 is DFQATT and CDR2 is SNEGSKA in the germline V gene (reference sequence). V was shortened by 7 bases and J by 5 bases, with 12 bases between the two germline ends.

This sequence joins TRBV20-1 and TRBJ2-7, with TRBD2 as a possible D gene (6 bases). Sequencing input: sorted CD4+, CD8+, or CD8+CD57+ T cells (not recorded which) from PBMCs. The sequence derives from a human donor with aplastic anemia. CDR3 DNA sequence: TGCAGTGGAGGCGGGGTTGACGAGCAGTACTTC. Residues: CSGGGVDEQYF.